Sequencing of this TCR beta chain was carried out in a study of Tregs in tolerant kidney transplant recipients. In the study overall: Mixed chimerism was transient after nonmyeloablative marrow transplants from related graft donors.

General study points: Changing PCR primers prevented nucleotide comparison between some patients' samples. The most relevant donor-specific Treg TCRbeta repertoire apparently came from expansion with activated donor B cells. Tolerant patients' donor-specific Tregs expanded beyond overall Tregs, suggesting antigen-driven growth.

FACS sorting followed a 6-day coculture of CFSE-labeled recipient PBMCs with irradiated graft donor PBMCs. A word on this clone: Its antigen is not known.

CDR3 length equals 13 residues. V gave up 0 bases and J gave up 4 bases, with 4 bases separating them. Germline V CDR1 and CDR2: MNHEY, SVGAGI. Produced via immunoSEQ multiplex PCR; TCRdb's table is partial and in-frame only. The repertoire holds fewer than 20,000 clones, with approximately 55% as singletons. The sequenced sample was CD4+ T cells from blood cultured with allogeneic cells, obtained before the transplant. The origin of this receptor is a human patient who received a combined kidney and bone marrow transplant. The chain recombines TRBV6-5 with TRBJ1-3; D gene ambiguous. The CDR3 DNA sequence: TGTGCCAGCAGTTACTCTCGGGGAAACACCATATATTTT. The encoded protein is CASSYSRGNTIYF.